These T cell receptor beta chains were read from a single sample in a study of CD8+ T cells in alopecia areata. Sequenced by immunoSEQ multiplex PCR; TCRdb stores in-frame clones only, minus some. The sample shows 220,000 or so clones, approximately 61% of them seen only once. Source: CD4+ T cells sorted from blood, taken at week 0. The receptors here all came from a human donor with alopecia areata. CDR3s include the opening cysteine and the closing phenylalanine or tryptophan. Fields, in order: clone size, J gene, D gene, V gene, CDR3 protein, CDR3 DNA. The D gene is left open where the match is weak. Size is stated for part of the rows, as once, few or many counts, or as a class when the clone is expanded.

abundance: few; j_gene: TRBJ2-5; d_gene: TRBD1; v_gene: TRBV5-1; CDR3aa: CASSLVTGGGLETQYF; CDR3nt: TGCGCCAGCAGCTTGGTAACAGGGGGCGGATTGGAGACCCAGTACTTC
abundance: NA; j_gene: TRBJ2-1; d_gene: TRBD2; v_gene: TRBV30; CDR3aa: CAWSALLRGGRAGNEQFF; CDR3nt: TGTGCCTGGAGTGCCCTCCTTCGTGGCGGGAGGGCCGGCAATGAGCAGTTCTTC
abundance: NA; j_gene: TRBJ1-2; d_gene: NA; v_gene: TRBV11-2; CDR3aa: CASSRWSYGYTF; CDR3nt: TGTGCCAGCAGCCGTTGGAGCTATGGCTACACCTTC
abundance: NA; j_gene: TRBJ2-3; d_gene: NA; v_gene: TRBV6-5; CDR3aa: CASSSSTDTQYF; CDR3nt: TGTGCCAGCAGCAGTAGCACAGATACGCAGTATTTT
abundance: NA; j_gene: TRBJ1-2; d_gene: NA; v_gene: TRBV7-2; CDR3aa: CASSLTPTENYGYTF; CDR3nt: TGTGCCAGCAGCTTAACACCGACAGAGAACTATGGCTACACCTTC
abundance: few; j_gene: TRBJ2-7; d_gene: NA; v_gene: TRBV7-2; CDR3aa: CASTHKRGSGGEQYF; CDR3nt: TGTGCCAGCACTCACAAAAGGGGCAGTGGTGGAGAGCAGTACTTC
abundance: NA; j_gene: TRBJ1-5; d_gene: NA; v_gene: TRBV30; CDR3aa: CAWSGGTPSGPQHF; CDR3nt: TGTGCCTGGAGTGGGGGCACTCCTTCGGGGCCCCAGCATTTT
abundance: NA; j_gene: TRBJ2-1; d_gene: TRBD2; v_gene: TRBV10-2; CDR3aa: CASSVLAGGSEQFF; CDR3nt: TGCGCCAGCAGTGTCCTAGCGGGGGGGAGTGAGCAGTTCTTC
abundance: few; j_gene: TRBJ2-5; d_gene: NA; v_gene: TRBV7-9; CDR3aa: CGAGQETQYF; CDR3nt: TGTGGGGCAGGACAAGAGACCCAGTACTTC
abundance: once; j_gene: TRBJ1-1; d_gene: TRBD1; v_gene: TRBV5-1; CDR3aa: CASRRTGTGSGYSEAFF; CDR3nt: TGCGCCAGCAGGCGAACCGGGACAGGGAGTGGCTATTCTGAAGCTTTCTTT
abundance: NA; j_gene: TRBJ1-2; d_gene: NA; v_gene: TRBV6-5; CDR3aa: CASSYSWEANYGYTF; CDR3nt: TGTGCCAGCAGTTACTCTTGGGAGGCTAACTATGGCTACACCTTC
abundance: few; j_gene: TRBJ1-1; d_gene: TRBD1; v_gene: TRBV19; CDR3aa: CASSRDSENTEAFF; CDR3nt: TGTGCCAGTAGTAGGGACAGTGAGAACACTGAAGCTTTCTTT
abundance: NA; j_gene: TRBJ1-4; d_gene: TRBD1; v_gene: TRBV5-4; CDR3aa: CASSQDRGREKLFF; CDR3nt: TGTGCCAGCAGCCAAGACAGGGGGCGTGAAAAACTGTTTTTT
abundance: few; j_gene: TRBJ2-7; d_gene: TRBD2; v_gene: TRBV7-2; CDR3aa: CASSPRSGVYEQYF; CDR3nt: TGTGCCAGCAGCCCTCGGAGCGGGGTCTACGAGCAGTACTTC
abundance: few; j_gene: TRBJ2-3; d_gene: TRBD2; v_gene: TRBV20-1; CDR3aa: CSAGLAGTQYF; CDR3nt: TGCAGTGCTGGATTAGCGGGGACGCAGTATTTT
abundance: NA; j_gene: TRBJ2-7; d_gene: NA; v_gene: TRBV30; CDR3aa: CAWRTLPGEQYF; CDR3nt: TGTGCCTGGAGAACCCTCCCGGGAGAGCAGTACTTC
abundance: NA; j_gene: TRBJ2-7; d_gene: NA; v_gene: TRBV4-1; CDR3aa: CASSHGRITSYEQYF; CDR3nt: TGCGCCAGCAGCCACGGACGCATAACCTCCTACGAGCAGTACTTC
abundance: few; j_gene: TRBJ2-1; d_gene: TRBD2; v_gene: TRBV2; CDR3aa: CASRGRLADYNEQFF; CDR3nt: TGTGCCAGCAGGGGAAGACTAGCGGACTACAATGAGCAGTTCTTC
abundance: NA; j_gene: TRBJ1-2; d_gene: NA; v_gene: TRBV4-2; CDR3aa: CASSQVIGQGSYTF; CDR3nt: TGTGCCAGCAGCCAAGTGATAGGCCAGGGGAGCTACACCTTC
abundance: NA; j_gene: TRBJ2-5; d_gene: NA; v_gene: TRBV6-6; CDR3aa: CASTDGLRTQYF; CDR3nt: TGTGCCAGCACCGACGGCCTTCGGACCCAGTACTTC
abundance: once; j_gene: TRBJ2-3; d_gene: NA; v_gene: TRBV7-2; CDR3aa: CASSLGVDTQYF; CDR3nt: TGTGCCAGCAGCTTAGGGGTAGATACGCAGTATTTT
abundance: NA; j_gene: TRBJ2-5; d_gene: NA; v_gene: TRBV18; CDR3aa: CASSPSGETQYF; CDR3nt: TGTGCCAGCTCACCCTCCGGGGAGACCCAGTACTTC
abundance: few; j_gene: TRBJ2-7; d_gene: NA; v_gene: TRBV29-1; CDR3aa: CSVGSYEQYF; CDR3nt: TGCAGCGTCGGGAGCTACGAGCAGTACTTC
abundance: NA; j_gene: TRBJ2-3; d_gene: NA; v_gene: TRBV7-8; CDR3aa: CASSPTDFTDTQYF; CDR3nt: TGTGCCAGCAGCCCGACAGATTTCACAGATACGCAGTATTTT
abundance: NA; j_gene: TRBJ2-5; d_gene: NA; v_gene: TRBV5-6; CDR3aa: CASRPGTRQETQYF; CDR3nt: TGTGCCAGCAGACCAGGGACCCGACAAGAGACCCAGTACTTC
abundance: few; j_gene: TRBJ2-1; d_gene: NA; v_gene: TRBV29-1; CDR3aa: CSAVGNEQFF; CDR3nt: TGCAGCGCCGTAGGTAATGAGCAGTTCTTC
abundance: NA; j_gene: TRBJ2-6; d_gene: NA; v_gene: TRBV5-1; CDR3aa: CASSLDALSGANVLTF; CDR3nt: TGCGCCAGCAGCTTGGACGCCTTGTCTGGGGCCAACGTCCTGACTTTC
abundance: NA; j_gene: TRBJ2-1; d_gene: NA; v_gene: TRBV7-9; CDR3aa: CASSPDITYNEQFF; CDR3nt: TGTGCCAGCAGCCCGGACATAACCTACAATGAGCAGTTCTTC
abundance: few; j_gene: TRBJ2-1; d_gene: NA; v_gene: TRBV7-6; CDR3aa: CASSSQAYNEQFF; CDR3nt: TGTGCCAGCAGCTCCCAGGCGTACAATGAGCAGTTCTTC
abundance: NA; j_gene: TRBJ1-4; d_gene: NA; v_gene: TRBV25-1; CDR3aa: CASSKQEYNEKLFF; CDR3nt: TGTGCCAGCAGTAAACAGGAGTACAATGAAAAACTGTTTTTT
abundance: NA; j_gene: TRBJ1-5; d_gene: NA; v_gene: TRBV29-1; CDR3aa: CSVEFLGDQPQHF; CDR3nt: TGCAGCGTTGAATTCCTGGGGGATCAGCCCCAGCATTTT
abundance: NA; j_gene: TRBJ2-3; d_gene: NA; v_gene: TRBV19; CDR3aa: CASSPREPTDTQYF; CDR3nt: TGTGCCAGTAGTCCCCGGGAACCCACAGATACGCAGTATTTT
abundance: few; j_gene: TRBJ1-5; d_gene: NA; v_gene: TRBV28; CDR3aa: CASSLWPNQPQHF; CDR3nt: TGTGCCAGCAGTTTATGGCCTAATCAGCCCCAGCATTTT
abundance: NA; j_gene: TRBJ2-6; d_gene: TRBD1; v_gene: TRBV30; CDR3aa: CAGWTGGVSGANVLTF; CDR3nt: TGTGCCGGATGGACAGGTGGTGTCTCTGGGGCCAACGTCCTGACTTTC
abundance: NA; j_gene: TRBJ2-5; d_gene: NA; v_gene: TRBV18; CDR3aa: CASSPPRWGGETQYF; CDR3nt: TGTGCCAGCTCACCACCTCGATGGGGTGGTGAGACCCAGTACTTC
abundance: NA; j_gene: TRBJ2-7; d_gene: NA; v_gene: TRBV30; CDR3aa: CAWSDPRVSYEQYF; CDR3nt: TGTGCCTGGAGTGACCCGCGAGTGTCCTACGAGCAGTACTTC
abundance: NA; j_gene: TRBJ2-3; d_gene: NA; v_gene: TRBV7-2; CDR3aa: CASSLFLSF; CDR3nt: TGTGCCAGCAGCTTGTTCCTCTCTTTT
abundance: few; j_gene: TRBJ2-3; d_gene: TRBD1; v_gene: TRBV5-1; CDR3aa: CASARDRLNTDTQYF; CDR3nt: TGCGCCAGCGCTAGGGACAGGCTAAACACAGATACGCAGTATTTT
abundance: NA; j_gene: TRBJ1-1; d_gene: TRBD1; v_gene: TRBV29-1; CDR3aa: CSVRLGGRTEAFF; CDR3nt: TGCAGCGTTCGCTTAGGGGGCCGTACTGAAGCTTTCTTT
abundance: NA; j_gene: TRBJ1-1; d_gene: TRBD1; v_gene: TRBV5-8; CDR3aa: CASSAHRGATNTEAFF; CDR3nt: TGTGCCAGCAGCGCTCACAGGGGCGCCACGAACACTGAAGCTTTCTTT
abundance: few; j_gene: TRBJ1-1; d_gene: TRBD1; v_gene: TRBV23-1; CDR3aa: CASSLDRDEVEAFF; CDR3nt: TGCGCCAGCAGTCTGGACAGGGATGAGGTTGAAGCTTTCTTT
abundance: NA; j_gene: TRBJ2-7; d_gene: NA; v_gene: TRBV7-9; CDR3aa: CASSNPQFGVYEQYF; CDR3nt: TGTGCCAGCAGCAATCCCCAGTTCGGGGTCTACGAGCAGTACTTC
abundance: few; j_gene: TRBJ2-7; d_gene: TRBD1; v_gene: TRBV5-4; CDR3aa: CASSPGQGMQQYF; CDR3nt: TGTGCCAGCAGCCCGGGACAGGGAATGCAGCAGTACTTC
abundance: NA; j_gene: TRBJ2-7; d_gene: NA; v_gene: TRBV20-1; CDR3aa: CSAQWRDAQYF; CDR3nt: TGCAGTGCCCAGTGGCGGGATGCGCAGTACTTC
abundance: NA; j_gene: TRBJ2-2; d_gene: NA; v_gene: TRBV29-1; CDR3aa: CSVGRWVDTGELFF; CDR3nt: TGCAGCGTGGGTAGGTGGGTGGACACCGGGGAGCTGTTTTTT
abundance: few; j_gene: TRBJ2-2; d_gene: NA; v_gene: TRBV23-1; CDR3aa: CASSTSENTGELFF; CDR3nt: TGCGCCAGCAGTACCTCCGAAAACACCGGGGAGCTGTTTTTT
abundance: NA; j_gene: TRBJ1-2; d_gene: NA; v_gene: TRBV9; CDR3aa: CASSVVGAGYTF; CDR3nt: TGTGCCAGCAGCGTAGTCGGGGCTGGCTACACCTTC
abundance: NA; j_gene: TRBJ2-6; d_gene: NA; v_gene: TRBV14; CDR3aa: CASSPKSGAGVTGANVLTF; CDR3nt: TGTGCCAGCAGCCCAAAATCAGGGGCGGGAGTAACCGGGGCCAACGTCCTGACTTTC
abundance: NA; j_gene: TRBJ2-1; d_gene: NA; v_gene: TRBV29-1; CDR3aa: CSVEKRADSGEQFF; CDR3nt: TGCAGCGTTGAGAAAAGGGCAGACTCAGGCGAGCAGTTCTTC